This T cell receptor (beta chain) was captured by sequencing in a study of graft-versus-host responses after intestinal transplantation. The table came from immunoSEQ multiplex PCR; TCRdb's copy has only in-frame clones and leaves some out. The table has some 7,000 clones, 68% seen once. Only a few counts were recorded for this clone. The CDR3 contains 14 residues. V shed 4 bases and J shed 0 bases, with 7 bases lying between them. Germline CDR1 and CDR2: SQVTM and ANQGSEA. To release intraepithelial and lamina propria lymphocytes, the graft tissue was processed. The material was ileum tissue, obtained approximately 50 days after transplant. The chain joins TRBV29-1 to TRBJ2-6; D is perhaps TRBD1 (5 bases). The sequence derives from a human patient who received an intestinal transplant, so some T cells may come from the graft donor. CDR3 region: CSVGGFSGANVLTF. The DNA for the CDR3 is TGCAGCGTTGGGGGCTTCTCTGGGGCCAACGTCCTGACTTTC.